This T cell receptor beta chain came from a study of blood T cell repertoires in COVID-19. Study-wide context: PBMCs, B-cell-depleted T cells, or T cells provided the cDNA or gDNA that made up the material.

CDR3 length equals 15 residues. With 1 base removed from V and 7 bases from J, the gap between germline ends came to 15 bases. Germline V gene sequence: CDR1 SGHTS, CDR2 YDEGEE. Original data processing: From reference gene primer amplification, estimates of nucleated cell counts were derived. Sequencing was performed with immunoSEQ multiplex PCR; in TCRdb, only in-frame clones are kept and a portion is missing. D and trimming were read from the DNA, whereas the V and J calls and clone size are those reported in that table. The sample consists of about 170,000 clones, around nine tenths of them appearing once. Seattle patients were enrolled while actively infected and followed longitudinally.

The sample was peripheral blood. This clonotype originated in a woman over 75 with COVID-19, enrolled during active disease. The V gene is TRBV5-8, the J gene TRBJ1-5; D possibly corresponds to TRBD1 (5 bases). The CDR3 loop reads CASSLSTGAGQPQHF. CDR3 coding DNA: TGTGCCAGCAGCTTGTCCACAGGAGCGGGACAGCCCCAGCATTTT.